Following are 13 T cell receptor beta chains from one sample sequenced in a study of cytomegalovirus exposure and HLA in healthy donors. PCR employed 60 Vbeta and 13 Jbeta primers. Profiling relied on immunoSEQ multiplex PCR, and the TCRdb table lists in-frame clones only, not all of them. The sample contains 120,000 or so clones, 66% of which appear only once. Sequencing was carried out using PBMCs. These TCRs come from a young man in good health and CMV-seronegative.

DNA of the CDR3: TGTGCCAGCAGTCCGGGGGACAGGGGGGAAAAACTGTTTTTT. This encodes CASSPGDRGEKLFF. The chain recombines TRBV27 with TRBJ1-4; 11 nucleotides align to TRBD1. Per the germline V gene, CDR1 is MNHEY and CDR2 is SMNVEV (reference sequence). After removal of 5 bases from V and 8 bases from J, the junction contained 4 bases not matched to a gene. The length of the CDR3 is 14 residues.

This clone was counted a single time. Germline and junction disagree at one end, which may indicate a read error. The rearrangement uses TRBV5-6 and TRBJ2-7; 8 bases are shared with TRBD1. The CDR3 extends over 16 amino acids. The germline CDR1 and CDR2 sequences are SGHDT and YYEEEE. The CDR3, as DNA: TGTGCCAGCAGCGTGAACCCGGACAGGGCCTCCCACGAGCAGTACTTC. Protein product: CASSVNPDRASHEQYF.

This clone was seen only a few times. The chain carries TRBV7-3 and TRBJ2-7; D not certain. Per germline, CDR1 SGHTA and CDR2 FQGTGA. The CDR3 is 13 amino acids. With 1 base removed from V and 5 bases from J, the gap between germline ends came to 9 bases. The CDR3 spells CASSLKGGHEQYF. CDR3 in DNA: TGTGCCAGCAGCTTAAAAGGCGGCCACGAGCAGTACTTC. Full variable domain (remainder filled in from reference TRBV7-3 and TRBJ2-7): GAGVSQTPSNKVTEKGKYVELRCDPISGHTALYWYRQSLGQGPEFLIYFQGTGAADDSGLPNDRFFAVRPEGSVSTLKIQRTERGDSAVYLCASSLKGGHEQYFGPGTRLTVT.

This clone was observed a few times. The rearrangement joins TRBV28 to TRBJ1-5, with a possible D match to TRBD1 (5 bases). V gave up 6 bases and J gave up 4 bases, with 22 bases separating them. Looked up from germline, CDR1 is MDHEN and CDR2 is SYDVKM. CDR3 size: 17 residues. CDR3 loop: CASSPLGAGFRNQPQHF. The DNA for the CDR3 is TGTGCCAGCAGCCCCCTTGGGGCAGGGTTTCGTAATCAGCCCCAGCATTTT.

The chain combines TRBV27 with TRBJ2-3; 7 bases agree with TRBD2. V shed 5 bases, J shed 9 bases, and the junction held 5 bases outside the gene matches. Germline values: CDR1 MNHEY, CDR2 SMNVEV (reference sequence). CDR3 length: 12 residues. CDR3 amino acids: CASSGDYGTQYF. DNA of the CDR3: TGTGCCAGCAGTGGGGACTACGGGACGCAGTATTTT.

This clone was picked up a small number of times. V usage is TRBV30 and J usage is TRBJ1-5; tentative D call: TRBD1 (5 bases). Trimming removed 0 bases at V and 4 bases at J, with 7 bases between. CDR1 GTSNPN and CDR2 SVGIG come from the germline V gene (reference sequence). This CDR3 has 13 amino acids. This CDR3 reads CAWSVGENQPQHF. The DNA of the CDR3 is TGTGCCTGGAGTGTAGGGGAAAATCAGCCCCAGCATTTT.

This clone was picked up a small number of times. The CDR3 sequence is CASSYMSGGLNTEAFF. DNA of the CDR3: TGTGCCAGCAGTTACATGAGCGGGGGACTGAACACTGAAGCTTTCTTT. The J gene is TRBJ1-1, the V gene TRBV6-5; TRBD1 might be the D (5 bases). The V end was cut by 2 bases, the J end by 0 bases, with 13 bases between. Per germline, CDR1 MNHEY and CDR2 SVGAGI. The CDR3 loop spans 16 amino acids.

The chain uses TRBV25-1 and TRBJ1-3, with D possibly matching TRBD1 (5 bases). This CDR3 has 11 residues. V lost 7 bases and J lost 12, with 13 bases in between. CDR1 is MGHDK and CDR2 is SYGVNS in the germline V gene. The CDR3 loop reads CASTLGGDIYF. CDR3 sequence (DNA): TGTGCCAGCACCCTGGGGGGAGACATATATTTT.

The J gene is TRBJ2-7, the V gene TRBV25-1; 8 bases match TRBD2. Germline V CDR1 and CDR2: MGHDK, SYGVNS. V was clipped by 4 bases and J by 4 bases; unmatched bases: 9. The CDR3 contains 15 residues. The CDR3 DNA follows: TGTGCCAGCAGTGGGGGACTAGAGCTCTCTTACGAGCAGTACTTC. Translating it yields CASSGGLELSYEQYF.

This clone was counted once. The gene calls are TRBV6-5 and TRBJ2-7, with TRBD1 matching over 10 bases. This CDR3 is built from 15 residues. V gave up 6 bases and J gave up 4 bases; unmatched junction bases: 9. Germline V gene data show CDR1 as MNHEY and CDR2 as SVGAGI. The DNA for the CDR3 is TGTGCCAGCAGCCCTGGCGGACAGGGGGTGTACGAGCAGTACTTC. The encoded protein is CASSPGGQGVYEQYF.

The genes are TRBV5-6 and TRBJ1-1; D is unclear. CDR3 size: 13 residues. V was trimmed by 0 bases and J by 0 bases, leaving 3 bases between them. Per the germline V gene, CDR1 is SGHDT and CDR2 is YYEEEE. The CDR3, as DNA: TGTGCCAGCAGCTTGGCAGTGAACACTGAAGCTTTCTTT. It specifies CASSLAVNTEAFF.

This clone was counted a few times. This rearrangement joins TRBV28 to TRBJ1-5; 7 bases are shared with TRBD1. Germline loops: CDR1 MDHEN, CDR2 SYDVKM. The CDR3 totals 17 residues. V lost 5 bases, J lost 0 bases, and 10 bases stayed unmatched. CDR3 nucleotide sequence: TGTGCCAGCAGTCGAGACCGGACAGGTACTAGCAATCAGCCCCAGCATTTT. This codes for CASSRDRTGTSNQPQHF.

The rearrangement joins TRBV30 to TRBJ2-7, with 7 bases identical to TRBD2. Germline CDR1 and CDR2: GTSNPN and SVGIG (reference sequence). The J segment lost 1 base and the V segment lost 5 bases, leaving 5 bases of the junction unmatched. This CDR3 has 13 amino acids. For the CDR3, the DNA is TGTGCCTGGGCTGGGGGGGATTCCTACGAGCAGTACTTC. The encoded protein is CAWAGGDSYEQYF.